Below, 7 T cell receptor beta chains from the same sample are listed, as sequenced in a study of blood T cells in healthy people across ages. Primed by a sample-barcoded 5' primer and a J-beta primer mix, a second PCR proceeded for 7 to 11 cycles. TCRdb redid the calling of the 5' RACE reads with MiXCR, one entry per CDR3 protein. The sample contains about 580,000 distinct CDR3 sequences, roughly 48% of which appear only once. Sequenced input: blood. All receptors come from a man at least 80 years old in good health.

At least ten counts were recorded for this clonotype. This chain connects TRBV6-5 to TRBJ1-6; D not resolved. Germline V lookup: CDR1 MNHEY, CDR2 SVGAGI. The ends were cut back, 8 bases at V and 3 bases at J, with 5 bases in the middle. The CDR3 covers 12 residues. The CDR3 loop reads CASSGYNSPLHF. DNA for the CDR3: TGTGCCAGCTCAGGCTATAATTCACCCCTCCACTTT.

The J gene is TRBJ2-7, the V gene TRBV20-1; 9 nucleotides align to TRBD2. Germline V gives CDR1 DFQATT, CDR2 SNEGSKA (reference sequence). V gave up 4 bases and J gave up 6 bases; unmatched junction bases: 10. The CDR3 has 14 amino acids. The CDR3 here is CSANAGGPWGEQYF. In DNA form, the CDR3 reads TGCAGTGCTAATGCGGGAGGGCCGTGGGGCGAGCAGTACTTC.

The table lists this clonotype with a few counts. V is TRBV20-1 and J is TRBJ2-3; D not certain. Germline CDR1 is DFQATT and CDR2 is SNEGSKA (reference sequence). The CDR3 has 17 amino acids. V lost 6 bases to trimming and J lost 2 bases, with 24 bases between them. CDR3 bases: TGCAGTGCCCGATTGGCCGTACCGCATTCTCCCACAGATACGCAGTATTTT. It is translated as CSARLAVPHSPTDTQYF.

J is TRBJ2-3 and V is TRBV11-2, with TRBD2 identical over 11 bases. J gave up 6 bases and V 2 bases, and 7 bases lay outside the gene matches. The CDR3 is 16 residues long. From germline, CDR1 is SGHAT and CDR2 FQNNGV. CDR3 amino acids: CASSLRLAGGRDTQYF. CDR3 DNA sequence: TGTGCCAGCAGCTTAAGATTAGCGGGAGGGAGGGATACGCAGTATTTT.

The chain couples TRBV9 to TRBJ2-2, with TRBD2 matching 9 bases. With V trimmed by 1 base and J by 0 bases, 7 bases remained unmatched. CDR1 is SGDLS, CDR2 YYNGEE, per germline. The CDR3 spans 18 residues. CDR3 sequence reads: CASSVSPAGGSNTGELFF. DNA for the CDR3: TGTGCCAGCAGCGTATCCCCAGCGGGAGGTTCGAACACCGGGGAGCTGTTTTTT.

This clonotype was recorded a few times. CDR3 DNA: TGCAGTGCACCCACAGGGGACGCATTCTTGGATTCACCCCTCCACTTT. Amino acid sequence: CSAPTGDAFLDSPLHF. V is TRBV20-1 and J is TRBJ1-6; 7 positions agree with TRBD1. Losses at the gene ends were 6 bases for V and 8 bases for J; bases not matched to a gene: 16. The CDR3 totals 16 residues. Germline V gene lookup returns CDR1 DFQATT and CDR2 SNEGSKA (reference sequence).

This chain connects TRBV5-1 to TRBJ2-1, with 11 bases aligning to TRBD1. The CDR3 is 16 amino acids. J lost 0 bases, V lost 4 bases, and 3 bases had no gene match. Per germline, CDR1 SGHRS and CDR2 YFSETQ. The CDR3 spells CASSAGTGGSYNEQFF. Written as DNA, the CDR3 is TGCGCCAGCAGCGCGGGGACAGGGGGCTCCTACAATGAGCAGTTCTTC.